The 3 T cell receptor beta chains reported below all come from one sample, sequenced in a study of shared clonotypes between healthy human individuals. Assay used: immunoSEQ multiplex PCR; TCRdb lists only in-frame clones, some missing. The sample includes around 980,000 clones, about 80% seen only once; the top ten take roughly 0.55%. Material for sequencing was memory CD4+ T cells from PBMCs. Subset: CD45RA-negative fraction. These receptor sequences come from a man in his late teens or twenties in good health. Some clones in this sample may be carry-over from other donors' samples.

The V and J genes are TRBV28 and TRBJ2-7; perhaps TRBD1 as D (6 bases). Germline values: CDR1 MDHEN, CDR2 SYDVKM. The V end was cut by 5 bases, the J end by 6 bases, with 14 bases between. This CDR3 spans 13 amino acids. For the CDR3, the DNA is TGTGCCAGCAGTGTCCAAACACAGGGCGAGCAGTACTTC. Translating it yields CASSVQTQGEQYF.

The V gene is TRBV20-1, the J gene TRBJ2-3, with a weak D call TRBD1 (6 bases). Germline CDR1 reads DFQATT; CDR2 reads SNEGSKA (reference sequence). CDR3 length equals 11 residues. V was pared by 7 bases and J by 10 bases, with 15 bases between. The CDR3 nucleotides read TGCAGTGTTCCTCTACAGGGACCGCAGTATTTT. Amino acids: CSVPLQGPQYF.

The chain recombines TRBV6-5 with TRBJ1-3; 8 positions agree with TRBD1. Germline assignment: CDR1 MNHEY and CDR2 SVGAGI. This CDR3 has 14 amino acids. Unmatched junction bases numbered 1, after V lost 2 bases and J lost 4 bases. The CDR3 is CASSYQGAGNTIYF. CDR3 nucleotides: TGTGCCAGCAGTTACCAGGGGGCCGGAAACACCATATATTTT.